This TCR beta chain was sequenced in a study of T cell changes during pregnancy in multiple sclerosis. There are 13 residues in the CDR3. CDR1 and CDR2 from the germline V gene are ENHRY and SYGVKD. The V and J ends lost 3 bases and 6 bases respectively, with 9 bases between them. Data came from immunoSEQ multiplex PCR; TCRdb stores just in-frame clones and leaves some out. In the table there are more than 65,000 clones, approximately 90% of which are singletons. Sample: CD4+ T cells from peripheral blood mononuclear cells, taken before pregnancy. The sequence came from a female donor with multiple sclerosis, enrolled in a pregnancy study. This chain connects TRBV10-3 to TRBJ1-5; D may be TRBD1 (6 bases). The CDR3 coding sequence is TGTGCCATCAGTGATAAAGGGGGTCAGCCCCAGCATTTT. It encodes CAISDKGGQPQHF.